These 28 T cell receptor beta chains were all obtained from the same sample, sequenced in a study of cytomegalovirus exposure and HLA in healthy donors. Amplification used 60 Vbeta primers and 13 Jbeta primers. Only in-frame clones appear in the TCRdb table, and some are missing; sequencing was by immunoSEQ multiplex PCR. Here the sample spans 170,000 or so clones, under 80% being singletons. The source material was PBMCs. The receptors originated from a woman aged 45-59 years in good health and CMV-seropositive.

The genes are TRBV19 and TRBJ1-4; D perhaps matches TRBD1 (5 bases). V was clipped by 5 bases and J by 1 base, with 17 bases between them. Germline lookup yields CDR1 LNHDA and CDR2 SQIVND (reference sequence). This CDR3 region has 17 residues. CDR3 in DNA: TGTGCCAGTAGTCCGGGGGAGGAGGACTTAACTAATGAAAAACTGTTTTTT. This codes for CASSPGEEDLTNEKLFF.

This clone turned up a few times. V usage is TRBV19 and J usage is TRBJ1-5; tentatively, D is TRBD1 (6 bases). The CDR3 runs 15 residues. Looked up from germline, CDR1 is LNHDA and CDR2 is SQIVND (reference sequence). Between the trimmed V and J ends, which lost 7 bases and 0 bases, there was a span of 13 bases. CDR3 DNA sequence: TGTGCCAGTACCTCGGACAGAGCTAGCAATCAGCCCCAGCATTTT. This encodes CASTSDRASNQPQHF.

Concerning this clone itself: The junction and the germline gene differ at one end; a read error may be behind it. This rearrangement joins TRBV11-2 to TRBJ2-5, with TRBD1 identical over 8 bases. This CDR3 is 16 amino acids long. CDR1 and CDR2 (germline): SGHAT, FQNNGV. The CDR3 DNA is TGTGCCAGCAGCACTCAGGGGGCGTGGGGCCAAGAGGCCCAGTACTTC. Residues: CASSTQGAWGQEAQYF. Together with reference TRBV11-2 and TRBJ2-5, the CDR3 gives the full variable domain: EAGVAQSPRYKIIEKRQSVAFWCNPISGHATLYWYQQILGQGPKLLIQFQNNGVVDDSQLPKDRFSAERLKGVDSTLKIQPAKLEDSAVYLCASSTQGAWGQEAQYFGPGTRLLVL.

The V gene is TRBV18, the J gene TRBJ1-2; D is ambiguous. Germline CDR1 and CDR2: KGHSH and LQKENI. This CDR3 has 14 amino acids. Trimming stripped 0 bases from V and 3 bases from J, with 8 bases between. CDR3 residues: CASSPPVSDYGYTF. The CDR3 coding sequence is TGTGCCAGCTCACCACCGGTCAGCGACTATGGCTACACCTTC.

In this sample, this clone turned up a few times. V usage is TRBV5-1 and J usage is TRBJ1-3; 7 nucleotides align to TRBD1. CDR1 and CDR2 (germline): SGHRS, YFSETQ. CDR3 length equals 14 residues. Trimming at V came to 4 bases and at J to 2 bases, leaving 3 bases not matched to a gene. CDR3 amino acids: CASSDDRAGNTIYF. The CDR3 nucleotides read TGCGCCAGCAGCGATGACAGGGCTGGAAACACCATATATTTT.

This chain links TRBV13 with TRBJ2-5, with D perhaps matching TRBD1 (5 bases). Trimming shortened V by 0 bases and J by 3 bases, and 8 bases separated the two germline ends. The CDR3 extends over 14 amino acids. CDR1 PRHDT and CDR2 FYEKMQ come from the germline V gene (reference sequence). The CDR3 DNA reads as TGTGCCAGCAGCTTAGGGGGCAGGGAAGAGACCCAGTACTTC. Its protein is CASSLGGREETQYF.

This clone was observed a single time. V and J are TRBV15 and TRBJ1-2; D ambiguous. Trimming shortened V by 0 bases and J by 8 bases, and 13 bases separated the two germline ends. The CDR3 covers 14 residues. Germline assignment: CDR1 LNHNV and CDR2 YYDKDF (reference sequence). The CDR3 spells CATSRDLQTRGYTF. Written as DNA, the CDR3 is TGTGCCACCAGCAGAGATCTCCAGACGAGGGGCTACACCTTC.

This chain connects TRBV7-2 to TRBJ2-1; TRBD2 agrees at 7 bases. The trim removed 2 bases at V and 0 bases at J, leaving 4 bases unmatched. This CDR3 contains 16 residues. Germline CDR1 and CDR2: SGHTA and FQGNSA. CDR3 coding DNA: TGTGCCAGCAGCTTAAGCGGGGTTAGCTCCTACAATGAGCAGTTCTTC. Amino acids: CASSLSGVSSYNEQFF.

This clone was observed at least ten times. V gene TRBV6-6 combines with J gene TRBJ2-7; TRBD1 agrees at 8 bases. CDR3 length equals 14 residues. Germline CDR1 MNHNY, CDR2 SVGAGI (reference sequence). With 7 bases clipped from V and 2 bases from J, the junction kept 7 bases outside the gene matches. The CDR3 DNA reads as TGTGCCAGCATTAAGGACAGGGCTACCTACGAGCAGTACTTC. This gives the protein CASIKDRATYEQYF.

This clone has a single count. This chain joins TRBV5-1 and TRBJ1-1; 7 nucleotides match TRBD1. Looked up from germline, CDR1 is SGHRS and CDR2 is YFSETQ. The V gene end was trimmed by 1 base and the J gene end by 0 bases; junction bases not matched to a gene: 0. The CDR3 loop spans 14 amino acids. The CDR3 sequence is CASSLTGVNTEAFF. The CDR3 coding sequence is TGCGCCAGCAGCTTGACAGGGGTGAACACTGAAGCTTTCTTT.

This chain's CDR3 is CASSSPKAGGSTDTQYF. In DNA form, the CDR3 reads TGTGCCAGCAGCTCCCCCAAAGCGGGGGGGAGCACAGATACGCAGTATTTT. The genes are TRBV9 and TRBJ2-3; 10 bases are shared with TRBD2. Germline V gene sequence: CDR1 SGDLS, CDR2 YYNGEE. Germline trimming cut 4 bases from V and 0 bases from J; bases unmatched to any gene: 8. CDR3 size: 17 residues.

The chain uses TRBV2 and TRBJ1-6; perhaps TRBD1 as D (6 bases). The V end was cut by 8 bases, the J end by 5 bases, with 16 bases between. The CDR3 totals 15 residues. CDR1 is SNHLY and CDR2 is FYNNEI in the germline V gene. CDR3 region: CASGRQGQNNSPLHF. CDR3 sequence (DNA): TGTGCCAGCGGGCGCCAGGGGCAGAATAATTCACCCCTCCACTTT.

The chain recombines TRBV5-6 with TRBJ2-5, with 8 nucleotides matching TRBD2. Germline assignment: CDR1 SGHDT and CDR2 YYEEEE. V shed 1 base and J 5 bases; nucleotides not matched to a gene: 10. The CDR3 covers 16 residues. For the CDR3, the DNA is TGTGCCAGCAGCTTGTACAGCGGGGGACCGTCTGAGACCCAGTACTTC. This sequence encodes CASSLYSGGPSETQYF.

V and J are TRBV7-6 and TRBJ2-1, with 7 bases fitting TRBD1. The V segment lost 0 bases and the J segment 0 bases; nucleotides outside the gene matches: 2. Germline V gene data show CDR1 as SGHVS and CDR2 as FNYEAQ. The CDR3 length is 16 residues. The CDR3 region is CASSLASGGSYNEQFF. The CDR3 DNA reads TGTGCCAGCAGCTTAGCGTCAGGGGGCTCCTACAATGAGCAGTTCTTC.

This CDR3 is CAWSVEGALGYTF. The CDR3 DNA follows: TGTGCCTGGAGTGTTGAGGGGGCGCTCGGCTACACCTTC. The chain has TRBV30 and TRBJ1-2, with 7 positions matching TRBD1. This CDR3 has 13 residues. Germline V gene sequence: CDR1 GTSNPN, CDR2 SVGIG (reference sequence). The V and J ends lost 0 bases and 8 bases, in that order; junction bases with no gene match: 6.

This clone was observed a few times. The gene calls are TRBV5-4 and TRBJ2-7; weak D call: TRBD1 (5 bases). This CDR3 spans 14 amino acids. V lost 2 bases and J 6 bases, leaving 15 bases between the germline ends. Germline V CDR1 and CDR2: SGHNT, YYREEE (reference sequence). CDR3 DNA sequence: TGTGCCAGCAGCTTTGACCCAGGGAAAGGCGAGCAGTACTTC. Protein: CASSFDPGKGEQYF.

This sequence joins TRBV5-1 and TRBJ2-5; TRBD2 aligns across 13 bases. Germline CDR1 reads SGHRS; CDR2 reads YFSETQ. V shed 6 bases, J shed 1 base, and the junction held 3 bases outside the gene matches. The CDR3 runs to 15 residues. The CDR3 spells CASKGLAGVQETQYF. CDR3 bases: TGCGCCAGCAAAGGACTAGCGGGGGTCCAAGAGACCCAGTACTTC.

This clone was observed a few times. This chain connects TRBV28 to TRBJ1-6; 9 bases agree with TRBD1. Unmatched junction bases numbered 4, after V lost 6 bases and J lost 7 bases. CDR1 and CDR2 from the germline V gene are MDHEN and SYDVKM. The CDR3 loop spans 14 amino acids. CDR3 DNA: TGTGCCAGCAGATCCGGGACAGGGAATTCACCCCTCCACTTT. This translates into CASRSGTGNSPLHF.

The V and J genes are TRBV5-5 and TRBJ1-1; D call uncertain. The CDR3 totals 15 residues. V was clipped by 5 bases and J by 6 bases, with 20 bases between them. Germline V lookup: CDR1 SGHKS, CDR2 YYEKEE (reference sequence). CDR3 sequence reads: CASRRSPDLYAEAFF. The CDR3 DNA follows: TGTGCCAGCAGAAGAAGCCCCGATCTATACGCTGAAGCTTTCTTT.

The chain links TRBV19 to TRBJ2-5; TRBD2 matches 9 bases. Germline loops: CDR1 LNHDA, CDR2 SQIVND (reference sequence). J gave up 5 bases and V 5 bases, and 15 bases lay outside the gene matches. The CDR3 runs to 17 residues. The CDR3 sequence is CASSAVTGLAGMETQYF. CDR3 sequence (DNA): TGTGCCAGTAGTGCCGTGACGGGGCTAGCGGGGATGGAGACCCAGTACTTC.

With respect to this clone: Sequence at one end of the junction differs from germline and may be a read error. J is TRBJ1-1 and V is TRBV2; TRBD1 agrees at 8 bases. The V gene's germline CDR1 is SNHLY and CDR2 FYNNEI. CDR3 size: 14 residues. The CDR3 nucleotides are TGTGCCAGCGGAAGACAGGGGACGAACACTGAAGCTCTCTTT. The encoded protein is CASGRQGTNTEALF.

This clone was counted a single time. The chain links TRBV5-6 to TRBJ2-6; 11 bases match TRBD1. CDR1 and CDR2 from the germline V gene are SGHDT and YYEEEE. Trimming took 4 bases from V and 4 from J; bases not matched to a gene: 7. CDR3 length: 17 amino acids. CDR3 amino acids: CASSLGQGATGANVLTF. The CDR3 DNA reads as TGTGCCAGCAGCCTCGGACAGGGGGCAACCGGGGCCAACGTCCTGACTTTC.

The V and J genes are TRBV5-4 and TRBJ2-2; D is possibly TRBD1 (5 bases). The CDR3 has 15 amino acids. Between the trimmed V and J ends, which lost 4 bases and 3 bases, there was a span of 13 bases. Germline loops: CDR1 SGHNT, CDR2 YYREEE (reference sequence). The CDR3 here is CASSASQGYTGELFF. The CDR3 DNA is TGTGCCAGCAGCGCGAGCCAGGGATACACCGGGGAGCTGTTTTTT.

This clone was detected a few times. V is TRBV30 and J is TRBJ2-2; 7 bases map to TRBD2. Germline V gene sequence: CDR1 GTSNPN, CDR2 SVGIG (reference sequence). The CDR3 sequence is 14 residues long. With V trimmed by 2 bases and J by 5 bases, 5 bases remained unmatched. DNA of the CDR3: TGTGCCTGGAGTTACCTCGGGGGGACCGGGGAGCTGTTTTTT. Translation gives CAWSYLGGTGELFF.

The gene calls are TRBV7-2 and TRBJ2-7; perhaps TRBD2 as D (5 bases). The CDR3 loop spans 12 amino acids. The ends were cut back, 3 bases at V and 6 bases at J, with 9 bases in the middle. CDR1 SGHTA and CDR2 FQGNSA come from the germline V gene. CDR3 DNA sequence: TGTGCCAGCAGCTTGGGTACTAGCGAGCAGTACTTC. This encodes CASSLGTSEQYF.

The sample holds a few counts of this clone. The chain carries TRBV25-1 and TRBJ2-3, with a possible D match to TRBD1 (7 bases). The CDR3 is 12 residues long. V was shortened by 5 bases and J by 15 bases, with 18 bases between the two germline ends. Germline CDR1 and CDR2: MGHDK and SYGVNS. CDR3 protein: CASSLQGTPLYF. In DNA, the CDR3 is TGTGCCAGCAGTCTACAGGGGACTCCGCTTTATTTT.

The rearrangement links TRBV2 to TRBJ2-7, with D tentatively TRBD2 (7 bases). In germline, CDR1 is SNHLY, CDR2 FYNNEI. This CDR3 comprises 15 residues. V was cut by 4 bases and J by 1 base, with 14 bases left in between. DNA of the CDR3: TGTGCCAGCAGTGTAATGGCGGGGGCATCCTACGAGCAGTACTTC. Translation: CASSVMAGASYEQYF. The full variable domain, with the rest looked up from reference TRBV2 and TRBJ2-7, is EPEVTQTPSHQVTQMGQEVILRCVPISNHLYFYWYRQILGQKVEFLVSFYNNEISEKSEIFDDQFSVERPDGSNFTLKIRSTKLEDSAMYFCASSVMAGASYEQYFGPGTRLTVT.

V is TRBV4-2 and J is TRBJ1-1; D might be TRBD1 (6 bases). Germline V gene lookup returns CDR1 LGHNA and CDR2 YNFKEQ. V lost 0 bases, J lost 0 bases, and 8 bases lay in between. The CDR3 covers 15 residues. The CDR3 protein is CASSQDQGLNTEAFF. CDR3 DNA: TGTGCCAGCAGCCAAGACCAGGGGCTGAACACTGAAGCTTTCTTT.